This T cell receptor (beta chain) is drawn from a study of T cells in Graves' hyperthyroidism and ophthalmopathy. The CDR3 regions of TCR beta were amplified from RNA transcripts. The HTBI primer set served for first-round RT-PCR of the TCR CDR3. TCRdb analysed the multiplex PCR reads with MiXCR anew, one entry per CDR3 protein. The data hold approximately 510,000 distinct CDR3 sequences, with roughly 20% observed a single time. Many counts were recorded for this clonotype. V dropped 4 bases and J dropped 8 bases, with 14 bases sitting between them. The CDR3 runs to 13 residues. The gene calls are TRBV12-3 or TRBV12-4 and TRBJ1-2, with D possibly TRBD1 on 5 matching bases. The sequenced material came from blood. The receptor was isolated from a man aged 18 to 30 with Graves' hyperthyroidism. CDR3 amino acids: CASSYGTHRGYTF. The CDR3 DNA sequence: TGTGCCAGCAGTTACGGGACTCATCGAGGCTACACCTTC.